Given below is one TCR beta chain in context. This sample was taken from a study of cytomegalovirus exposure and HLA in healthy donors. It was with 60 Vbeta and 13 Jbeta primers that the PCR ran. Method: immunoSEQ multiplex PCR; TCRdb's copy keeps in-frame clones and lacks some. Of about 190,000 clones in the sample, around 83% are singletons; the top ten hold 1.7%. The V end lost 2 bases, the J end lost 0 bases, and 7 bases lay between the germline ends. Per germline, CDR1 SGHRS and CDR2 YFSETQ. This CDR3 contains 14 residues. Material for sequencing was PBMCs. The origin of this receptor is a woman between 18 and 30 years old in good health and CMV-seronegative. The chain carries TRBV5-1 and TRBJ2-3; no firm D call. CDR3 in amino acids: CASSFSSSTDTQYF. DNA for the CDR3: TGCGCCAGCAGCTTTTCCTCGAGCACAGATACGCAGTATTTT. The full variable domain, with the rest looked up from reference TRBV5-1 and TRBJ2-3, is KAGVTQTPRYLIKTRGQQVTLSCSPISGHRSVSWYQQTPGQGLQFLFEYFSETQRNKGNFPGRFSGRQFSNSRSEMNVSTLELGDSALYLCASSFSSSTDTQYFGPGTRLTVL.